A selection of T cell receptor beta chains follows, all from one sample in a study of OX40 agonist ivuxolimab in advanced cancers. Sequencing used immunoSEQ multiplex PCR; TCRdb keeps in-frame clones, though not all of them. The table lists 73,000 or so clones, roughly 90% of them singletons. Sequences were derived from CD4+ or CD8+ T cells sorted from blood, sampled in a trial of the OX40 agonist ivuxolimab. These TCRs come from an adult with an advanced solid tumor such as melanoma, head and neck, liver or kidney cancer. The CDR3 runs from the conserved cysteine through the conserved F or W. D genes are given only for firm matches. Clone size is not always given. Where it is, it says once, few, many or a class for expanded clones.

d_gene | j_gene | abundance | v_gene | CDR3aa | CDR3nt
NA | TRBJ1-4 | NA | TRBV7-2 | CASSLAGPGALFF | TGTGCCAGCAGCTTAGCGGGACCCGGCGCACTGTTTTTT
NA | TRBJ2-2 | once | TRBV5-1 | CASSFPGMGNTGELFF | TGCGCCAGCAGCTTTCCGGGGATGGGGAACACCGGGGAGCTGTTTTTT
NA | TRBJ1-5 | NA | TRBV19 | CASSINSASSNQPQHF | TGTGCCAGTAGTATAAATTCGGCCTCTAGCAATCAGCCCCAGCATTTT
NA | TRBJ2-7 | NA | TRBV11-2 | CASSIGGVPYEQYF | TGTGCCAGCAGCATAGGGGGGGTTCCCTACGAGCAGTACTTC
TRBD2 | TRBJ2-1 | NA | TRBV11-2 | CASSSPAGGNEQFF | TGTGCCAGCAGCTCCCCGGCGGGGGGCAATGAGCAGTTCTTC
TRBD2 | TRBJ2-2 | NA | TRBV6-4 | CASSEAGANTGELFF | TGTGCCAGCAGTGAAGCGGGGGCGAACACCGGGGAGCTGTTTTTT
TRBD2 | TRBJ2-1 | NA | TRBV27 | CASSLSLAGYYNEQFF | TGTGCCAGCAGTTTATCACTAGCGGGCTACTACAATGAGCAGTTCTTC
NA | TRBJ2-7 | NA | TRBV27 | CASRQQGGGYEQYF | TGTGCCAGCAGACAACAGGGGGGGGGTTACGAGCAGTACTTC
TRBD1 | TRBJ1-5 | NA | TRBV5-1 | CASSPGQGINQPQHF | TGCGCCAGCAGCCCGGGACAGGGTATTAATCAGCCCCAGCATTTT
TRBD2 | TRBJ2-7 | NA | TRBV27 | CASSWTSGVEQYF | TGTGCCAGCAGCTGGACTAGCGGCGTCGAGCAGTACTTC
NA | TRBJ2-7 | NA | TRBV6-1 | CASRVTEGYEQYF | TGTGCCAGCAGGGTTACAGAGGGCTACGAGCAGTACTTC
NA | TRBJ1-1 | NA | TRBV27 | CASFPWGNTEAFF | TGTGCCAGCTTCCCCTGGGGGAACACTGAAGCTTTCTTT
TRBD2 | TRBJ2-1 | NA | TRBV7-9 | CASSSNRLTRGGNEQFF | TGTGCCAGCAGCTCCAACCGTTTGACGCGGGGGGGCAATGAGCAGTTCTTC
NA | TRBJ2-2 | NA | TRBV27 | CASSLLLGGTGELFF | TGTGCCAGCAGTTTATTACTTGGGGGAACCGGGGAGCTGTTTTTT
NA | TRBJ2-1 | NA | TRBV7-2 | CASSPGPSSYNEQFF | TGTGCCAGCAGCCCCGGGCCCAGCTCCTACAATGAGCAGTTCTTC
TRBD2 | TRBJ2-3 | NA | TRBV13 | CASSSIAGHTQYF | TGTGCCAGCAGCTCTATAGCGGGGCATACGCAGTATTTT
TRBD2 | TRBJ2-1 | NA | TRBV5-3 | CARRQSLAGGFYNEQFF | TGTGCCAGAAGACAATCCCTAGCGGGGGGGTTTTACAATGAGCAGTTCTTC
NA | TRBJ2-4 | few | TRBV6-5 | CASSPYRLDIQYF | TGTGCCAGCAGTCCCTATCGTCTGGACATTCAGTACTTC
TRBD1 | TRBJ1-4 | NA | TRBV7-9 | CASPTGGDSPTNEKLFF | TGTGCCAGCCCGACAGGGGGCGACTCCCCAACTAATGAAAAACTGTTTTTT
NA | TRBJ1-4 | NA | TRBV4-2 | CASSQAPGPNEKLFF | TGTGCCAGCAGCCAAGCTCCAGGCCCCAATGAAAAACTGTTTTTT
NA | TRBJ2-7 | NA | TRBV7-2 | CASSYGEGYEQYF | TGTGCCAGCAGCTATGGTGAGGGCTACGAGCAGTACTTC
NA | TRBJ2-7 | NA | TRBV25-1 | CASSEVPAHPYEQYF | TGTGCCAGCAGTGAAGTCCCAGCTCACCCCTACGAGCAGTACTTC
TRBD2 | TRBJ2-5 | NA | TRBV5-8 | CASSSIELAGQETQYF | TGTGCCAGCAGCTCTATCGAATTAGCGGGACAAGAGACCCAGTACTTC
NA | TRBJ1-2 | once | TRBV5-8 | CASSFPGSFGYTF | TGTGCCAGCAGTTTCCCTGGGAGTTTCGGCTACACCTTC
NA | TRBJ2-7 | NA | TRBV6-5 | CATDSGGPLEQYF | TGTGCCACCGACTCCGGGGGCCCCCTCGAGCAGTACTTC
TRBD1 | TRBJ1-2 | NA | TRBV4-1 | CASSLDRGDGYTF | TGCGCCAGCAGCCTTGACAGGGGCGACGGCTACACCTTC
NA | TRBJ1-4 | NA | TRBV7-9 | CASSLLDRDEKLFF | TGTGCCAGCAGCTTATTGGACAGAGATGAAAAACTGTTTTTT
NA | TRBJ1-2 | NA | TRBV4-3 | CASSQSSNWNYGYTF | TGCGCCAGCAGCCAGTCCTCTAACTGGAACTATGGCTACACCTTC
NA | TRBJ2-5 | NA | TRBV5-6 | CASSLRTTAQETQYF | TGTGCCAGCAGCTTAAGGACAACCGCACAAGAGACCCAGTACTTC
TRBD1 | TRBJ1-1 | NA | TRBV9 | CASSDHDQGGSTEAFF | TGTGCCAGCAGTGACCACGATCAGGGGGGCAGTACTGAAGCTTTCTTT
NA | TRBJ2-7 | NA | TRBV9 | CASSVGGQGNEQYF | TGTGCCAGCAGCGTAGGGGGACAAGGGAACGAGCAGTACTTC
NA | TRBJ2-5 | NA | TRBV11-2 | CASSLGLRSTQYF | TGTGCCAGCAGCTTAGGGCTGCGATCGACCCAGTACTTC
NA | TRBJ2-3 | NA | TRBV30 | CAWIPGTEADTQYF | TGTGCCTGGATTCCTGGCACCGAGGCAGATACGCAGTATTTT
TRBD1 | TRBJ1-5 | once | TRBV2 | CASSEAGTVSINQPQHF | TGTGCCAGCAGTGAAGCCGGGACAGTGAGTATCAATCAGCCCCAGCATTTT
NA | TRBJ1-1 | NA | TRBV6-6 | CASSYSITEAFF | TGTGCCAGCAGTTACTCGATCACTGAAGCTTTCTTT
NA | TRBJ1-4 | NA | TRBV5-4 | CASSFRQEKLFF | TGTGCCAGCAGCTTCAGACAGGAAAAACTGTTTTTT
NA | TRBJ1-2 | NA | TRBV6-1 | CASRRDSALTGYTF | TGTGCCAGCAGGAGAGACAGCGCCCTTACTGGCTACACCTTC
TRBD1 | TRBJ1-5 | NA | TRBV7-8 | CASSSWGTGPVQPQHF | TGTGCCAGCAGTTCATGGGGGACAGGGCCGGTTCAGCCCCAGCATTTT
TRBD1 | TRBJ1-6 | once | TRBV2 | CASSPGTGDSPLHF | TGTGCCAGCAGCCCCGGGACAGGAGATTCACCCCTCCACTTT